This TCR beta chain is drawn from a study of memory CD8 T cells in hepatitis C reinfection. Across the whole study: A couple of donors cleared primary HCV but became chronic after reinfection. A positive HCV RNA test after two negatives ≥60 days apart defined reinfection. Samples at peak reinfection came 3 to 8 weeks post-detection.

Time point indicated: peak reinfection, 3 to 8 weeks after reinfection detection. The sorted cells went straight to TCR sequencing with no prior in vitro expansion. A couple of donors provided sorted CD3+ CD8+ CD45RO- naive CD8 T cells at all three reinfection time points. Method: immunoSEQ multiplex PCR; TCRdb's copy keeps in-frame clones and lacks some. The sample yields roughly 43,000 clones, 88% seen once. Per the germline V gene, CDR1 is SGDLS and CDR2 is YYNGEE. V was pared by 1 base and J by 2 bases, with 17 bases of the junction left unmatched. The length of the CDR3 is 21 residues. The material sequenced was naive CD8+ T cells sorted from blood. The chain carries TRBV9 and TRBJ2-2, with 10 bases lining up with TRBD2. This receptor was taken from a man younger than 35 with hepatitis C virus infection. The CDR3 coding sequence is TGTGCCAGCAGCGTATCATACCAGCGGGAGGGCCTGGGCCTTAACACCGGGGAGCTGTTTTTT. Translated: CASSVSYQREGLGLNTGELFF.